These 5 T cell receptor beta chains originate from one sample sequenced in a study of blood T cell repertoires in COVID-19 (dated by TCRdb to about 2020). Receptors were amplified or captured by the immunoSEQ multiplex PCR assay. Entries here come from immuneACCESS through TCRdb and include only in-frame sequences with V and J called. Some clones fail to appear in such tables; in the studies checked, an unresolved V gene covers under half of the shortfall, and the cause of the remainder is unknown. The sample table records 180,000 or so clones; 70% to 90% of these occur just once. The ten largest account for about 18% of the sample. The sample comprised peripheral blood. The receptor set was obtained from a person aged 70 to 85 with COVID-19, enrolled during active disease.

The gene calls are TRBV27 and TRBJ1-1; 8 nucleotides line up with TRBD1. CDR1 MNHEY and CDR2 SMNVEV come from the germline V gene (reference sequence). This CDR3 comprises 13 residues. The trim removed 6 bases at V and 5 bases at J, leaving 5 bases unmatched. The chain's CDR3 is CASSRQGRTEAFF. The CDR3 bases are TGTGCCAGCAGCAGACAGGGGAGGACTGAAGCTTTCTTT.

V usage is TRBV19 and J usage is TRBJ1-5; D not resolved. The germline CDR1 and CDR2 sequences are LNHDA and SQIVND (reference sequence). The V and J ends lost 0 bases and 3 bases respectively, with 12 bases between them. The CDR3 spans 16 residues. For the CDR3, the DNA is TGTGCCAGTAGTATAGAGGTGGCAGACTACAATCAGCCCCAGCATTTT. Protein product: CASSIEVADYNQPQHF.

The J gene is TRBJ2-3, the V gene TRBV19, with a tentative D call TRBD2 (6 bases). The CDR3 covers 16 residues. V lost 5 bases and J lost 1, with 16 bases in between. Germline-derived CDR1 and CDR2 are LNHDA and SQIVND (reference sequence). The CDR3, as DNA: TGTGCCAGTAGTCCGGGGGTCGCGTTGGGCACAGATACGCAGTATTTT. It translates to CASSPGVALGTDTQYF.

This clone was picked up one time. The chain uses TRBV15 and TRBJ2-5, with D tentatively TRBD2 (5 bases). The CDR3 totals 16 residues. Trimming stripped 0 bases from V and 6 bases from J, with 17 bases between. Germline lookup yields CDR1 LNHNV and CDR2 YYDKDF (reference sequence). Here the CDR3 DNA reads TGTGCCACCAGCAGAGAAACACTAGTCTCGGAACAGACCCAGTACTTC. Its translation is CATSRETLVSEQTQYF.

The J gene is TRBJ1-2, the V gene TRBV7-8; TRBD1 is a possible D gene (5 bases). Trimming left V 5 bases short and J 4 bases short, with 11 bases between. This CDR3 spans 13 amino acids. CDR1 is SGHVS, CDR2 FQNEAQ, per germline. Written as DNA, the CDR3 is TGTGCCAGCAGCCCGGACGGGGGCTATGGCTACACCTTC. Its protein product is CASSPDGGYGYTF.